These 11 T cell receptor beta chains came from one sample sequenced in a study of blood T cells in healthy people across ages (dated by TCRdb to the mid-2010s). Libraries were constructed by 5' RACE. For sequencing, an Illumina HiSeq 2500 was employed. The second PCR ran for about 6 to 12 cycles and used a J-beta primer mix along with a sample-barcoded 5' primer. TCRdb passed the public sequencing reads through fastp at Q25 and MiXCR, retaining productive beta sequences. Records with the same CDR3 protein are collapsed into one entry carrying the most frequent genes and DNA. The sample records fewer than 1 million distinct CDR3 sequences, under 45% of which are singletons. The leading ten clones occupy around 18% of the sample. The specimen sequenced was blood. The receptors shown here come from a man aged 55 to 70 in good health.

The chain has TRBV30 and TRBJ2-3; no clear D. Trimming stripped 0 bases from V and 4 bases from J, with 5 bases between. This CDR3 region has 12 residues. Germline CDR1 and CDR2: GTSNPN and SVGIG (reference sequence). The CDR3 DNA reads TGTGCCTGGAGTGTCCGATCAGATACGCAGTATTTT. This translates into CAWSVRSDTQYF.

This rearrangement joins TRBV27 to TRBJ2-1; 11 positions agree with TRBD1. From germline, CDR1 is MNHEY and CDR2 SMNVEV (reference sequence). V gave up 7 bases and J gave up 12 bases; unmatched junction bases: 14. The CDR3 covers 15 residues. CDR3 nucleotide sequence: TGTGCCAGCAACGAACATGGGACAGGGGGTCGGGGGCAGTTCTTC. Translating gives CASNEHGTGGRGQFF.

CDR3 sequence reads: CASRPWTGKTEAFF. The CDR3 DNA reads TGTGCCAGCAGGCCCTGGACAGGGAAGACTGAAGCTTTCTTT. V is TRBV6-1 and J is TRBJ1-1; 8 bases match TRBD1. CDR3 length: 14 amino acids. CDR1 and CDR2 from the germline V gene are MNHNS and SASEGT. V was clipped by 6 bases and J by 5 bases; unmatched bases: 8.

The rearrangement links TRBV20-1 to TRBJ2-1, with 10 bases identical to TRBD2. Germline CDR1 and CDR2: DFQATT and SNEGSKA (reference sequence). The CDR3 sequence is 14 residues long. V lost 3 bases, J lost 7 bases, and 6 bases stayed unmatched. The CDR3 region is CSASLAGVQNEQFF. CDR3 sequence (DNA): TGCAGTGCTAGTCTAGCGGGGGTCCAGAATGAGCAGTTCTTC.

To note about this clonotype: A much larger clone lies a single base off, so this may be a read error. The chain has TRBV5-4 and TRBJ2-7; D ambiguous. The CDR3 spans 14 residues. In germline, CDR1 is SGHNT, CDR2 YYREEE (reference sequence). The ends were cut back, 4 bases at V and 0 bases at J, with 11 bases in the middle. The CDR3 DNA reads TGTGCCAGCAGCGTAGACCGGAGCTCCTACGAGCAGTACTTC. Its translation is CASSVDRSSYEQYF.

This clonotype was counted only a few times. The CDR3 sequence is CASSQGTSGGSYEQYF. CDR3 bases: TGTGCCAGCAGCCAGGGAACTAGCGGGGGGTCCTACGAGCAGTACTTC. This rearrangement joins TRBV3-1 to TRBJ2-7; 12 positions match TRBD2. Germline CDR1 is LGHDT and CDR2 is YNNKEL (reference sequence). Germline trimming cut 3 bases from V and 1 base from J; bases unmatched to any gene: 4. CDR3 length: 16 residues.

The chain uses TRBV20-1 and TRBJ2-3; 10 nucleotides match TRBD2. V shed 6 bases and J 6 bases; nucleotides not matched to a gene: 15. This CDR3 spans 16 amino acids. Germline V gene sequence: CDR1 DFQATT, CDR2 SNEGSKA (reference sequence). CDR3 DNA sequence: TGCAGTGCCCGGCCGGGACTAGCGAGAGGATCGGATACGCAGTATTTT. Translating gives CSARPGLARGSDTQYF.

J is TRBJ2-4 and V is TRBV28, with 15 bases that match TRBD2. The end of the DNA aligns better with TRBJ2-7, so the J call may be wrong. Germline V CDR1 and CDR2: MDHEN, SYDVKM. The CDR3 is 16 residues long. CDR3 sequence: CASSFTGLAGGYEQYF. DNA for the CDR3: TGTGCCAGCAGTTTTACGGGACTAGCGGGAGGTTACGAGCAGTACTTC.

This clonotype came up many times. This chain connects TRBV20-1 to TRBJ2-7, with 7 bases lining up with TRBD1. CDR1 and CDR2 (germline): DFQATT, SNEGSKA (reference sequence). CDR3 length equals 15 residues. V lost 0 bases to trimming and J lost 5 bases; unmatched junction nucleotides: 10. The CDR3 bases are TGCAGTGCTAGAGAACTGACAGGGATCTACAACGAGCAGTACTTC. It is translated as CSARELTGIYNEQYF.

The chain has TRBV14 and TRBJ2-1; D could derive from TRBD1 or TRBD2 (6 bases each). V lost 2 bases and J lost 4, with 12 bases in between. The CDR3 totals 15 residues. CDR1 and CDR2 from the germline V gene are SGHDN and FVKESK. CDR3 in amino acids: CASSQLGGLYNEQFF. DNA of the CDR3: TGTGCCAGCAGCCAACTGGGGGGCCTTTACAATGAGCAGTTCTTC.

The V call is TRBV5-5, the J call TRBJ1-2; TRBD1 matches at 10 bases. This CDR3 has 16 amino acids. The ends lost 5 bases at V and 1 base at J; junction bases unmatched: 8. Germline CDR1 and CDR2: SGHKS and YYEKEE (reference sequence). The CDR3 reads CASSSGTGAYNYGYTF. DNA for the CDR3: TGTGCCAGCAGTTCCGGGACAGGGGCGTATAACTATGGCTACACCTTC.